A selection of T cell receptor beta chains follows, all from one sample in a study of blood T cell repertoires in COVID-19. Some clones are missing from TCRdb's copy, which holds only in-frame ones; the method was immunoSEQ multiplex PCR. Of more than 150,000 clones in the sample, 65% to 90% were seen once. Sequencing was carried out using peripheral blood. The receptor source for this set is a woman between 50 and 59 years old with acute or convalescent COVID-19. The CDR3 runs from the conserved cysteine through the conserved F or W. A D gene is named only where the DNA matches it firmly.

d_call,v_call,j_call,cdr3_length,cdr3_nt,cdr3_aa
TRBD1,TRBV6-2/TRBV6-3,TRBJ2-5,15,TGTGCCAGCAGTTACCGGACAGGGGAAATAGAGACCCAGTACTTC,CASSYRTGEIETQYF
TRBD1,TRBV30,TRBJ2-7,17,TGTGCCTGGAGTGTTAGTCCGGGACAGGATTTACCCTACGAGCAGTACTTC,CAWSVSPGQDLPYEQYF
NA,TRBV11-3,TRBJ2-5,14,TGTGCCAGCAGCTTCAACAGGAACGAAGAGACCCAGTACTTC,CASSFNRNEETQYF
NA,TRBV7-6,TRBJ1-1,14,TGTGCCAGCAGCCATCCTCGGGGAGGTACTGAAGCTTTCTTT,CASSHPRGGTEAFF
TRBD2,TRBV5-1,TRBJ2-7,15,TGCGCCAGCAGCGCGGGACTAGCGGCCCTCGGCGAGCAGTACTTC,CASSAGLAALGEQYF
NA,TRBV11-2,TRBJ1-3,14,TGTGCCAGCACCTTTCAGGCCTCTGGAAACACCATATATTTT,CASTFQASGNTIYF
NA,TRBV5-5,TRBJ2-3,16,TGTGCCAGCAGCTTGGCCCTTAGCGGAGGCACAGATACGCAGTATTTT,CASSLALSGGTDTQYF
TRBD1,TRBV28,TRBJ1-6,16,TGTGCCAGCAGCCTATTCAGGGGGAATGTTAATTCACCCCTCCACTTT,CASSLFRGNVNSPLHF
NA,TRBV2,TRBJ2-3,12,TGTGCCAGCATCAGGAGCACAGATACGCAGTATTTT,CASIRSTDTQYF
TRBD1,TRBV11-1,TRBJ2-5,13,TGTGCCAGCAGTACAGGGGGTCAAGAGACCCAGTACTTC,CASSTGGQETQYF